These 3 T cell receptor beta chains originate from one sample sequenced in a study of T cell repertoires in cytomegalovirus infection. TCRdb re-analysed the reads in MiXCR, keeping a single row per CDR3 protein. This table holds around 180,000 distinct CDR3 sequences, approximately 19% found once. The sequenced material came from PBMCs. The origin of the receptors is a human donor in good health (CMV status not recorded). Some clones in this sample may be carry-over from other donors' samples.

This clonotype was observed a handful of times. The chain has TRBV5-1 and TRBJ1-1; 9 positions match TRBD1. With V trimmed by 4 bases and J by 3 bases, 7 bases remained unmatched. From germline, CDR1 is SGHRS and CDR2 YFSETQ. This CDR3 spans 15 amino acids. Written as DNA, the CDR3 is TGCGCCAGCAGCCAGGGACAGGGCTGGGACACTGAAGCTTTCTTT. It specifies CASSQGQGWDTEAFF.

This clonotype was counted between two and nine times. CDR3 residues: CASSPRRTGKDTGELFF. The CDR3 bases are TGTGCCAGCAGCCCTCGAAGGACAGGGAAGGACACCGGGGAGCTGTTTTTT. The V and J genes are TRBV4-2 and TRBJ2-2; 8 bases map to TRBD1. Germline V CDR1 and CDR2: LGHNA, YNFKEQ. After removal of 4 bases from V and 3 bases from J, the junction contained 10 bases not matched to a gene. The CDR3 is made up of 17 amino acids.

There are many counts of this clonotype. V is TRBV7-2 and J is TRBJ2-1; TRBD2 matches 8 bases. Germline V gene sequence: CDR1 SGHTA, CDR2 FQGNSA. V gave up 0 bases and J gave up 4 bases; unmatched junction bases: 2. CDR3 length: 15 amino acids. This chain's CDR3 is CASSLAAGEYNEQFF. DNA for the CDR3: TGTGCCAGCAGCTTAGCAGCGGGGGAATACAATGAGCAGTTCTTC.